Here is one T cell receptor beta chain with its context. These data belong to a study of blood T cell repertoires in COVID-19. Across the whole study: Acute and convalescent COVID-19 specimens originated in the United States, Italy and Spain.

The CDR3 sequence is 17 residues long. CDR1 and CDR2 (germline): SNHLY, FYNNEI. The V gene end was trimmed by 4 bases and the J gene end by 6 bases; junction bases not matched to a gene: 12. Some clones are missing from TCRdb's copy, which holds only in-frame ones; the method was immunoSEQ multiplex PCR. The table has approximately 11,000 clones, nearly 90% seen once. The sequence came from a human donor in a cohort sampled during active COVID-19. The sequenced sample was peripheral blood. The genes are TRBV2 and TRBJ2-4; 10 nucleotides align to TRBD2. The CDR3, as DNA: TGTGCCAGCAGTGGGTTCAGCGGGGGGGCCCGGGTAAACATTCAGTACTTC. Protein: CASSGFSGGARVNIQYF.